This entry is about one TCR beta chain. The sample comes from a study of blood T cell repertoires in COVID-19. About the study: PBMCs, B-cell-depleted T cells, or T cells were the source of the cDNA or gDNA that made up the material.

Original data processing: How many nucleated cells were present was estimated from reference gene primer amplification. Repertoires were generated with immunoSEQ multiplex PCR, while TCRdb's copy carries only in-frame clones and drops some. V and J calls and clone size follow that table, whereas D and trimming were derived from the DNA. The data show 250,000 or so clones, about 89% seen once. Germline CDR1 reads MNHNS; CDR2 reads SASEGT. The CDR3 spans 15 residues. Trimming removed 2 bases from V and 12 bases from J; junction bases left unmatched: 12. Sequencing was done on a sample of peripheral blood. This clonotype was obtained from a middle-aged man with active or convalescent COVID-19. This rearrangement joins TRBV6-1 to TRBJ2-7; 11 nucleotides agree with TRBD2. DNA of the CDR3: TGTGCCAGCAGTGAAAATACCGGGACTAGCGGAGCCCGGTACTTC. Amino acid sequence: CASSENTGTSGARYF.